Included here is one TCR beta chain sequence, with context. What this receptor recognizes is not known. The sample holds no much larger clone one base away, and base qualities are not on file. Using the deep immunoSEQ assay, TCR CDR3 regions were amplified from genomic DNA by multiplex PCR. Genomic DNA extracted from each cell subset was distributed evenly over all wells of several immunoSEQ 96-well plates, and each plate served as one replicate. For sorted subsets, around 200 ng genomic DNA, equal to 30,000 or so T cell genomes, was loaded into each replicate PCR. Purified libraries were quantified with a Qubit 3.0 fluorometer, sized on a Bioanalyzer 2100, and re-quantified with the KAPA Library Quantification kit. Every immunoSEQ 96-well plate was sequenced on a separate single-read 150-cycle Illumina NextSeq 550 flow cell. The paper's processing steps were these. Because only junctional sequences without quality scores were contained in the immunoSEQ output, filtering matching that applied to full-length reads could not be performed. Sequences were annotated with PyIR, a Python wrapper for IgBLAST v1.9, and V/J genes and CDR3 were assigned using IMGT germline references. Any read was removed if the V/J assignment was weak (E-value above 1e-6), the CDR3 was missing, or the read contained stop codons, out-of-frame junctions, or ambiguous translated residues. V3J clonotypes were defined by identical inferred V gene, J gene, and CDR3 amino acid sequence. Percentage overlap between repertoires was computed as shared unique clonotypes divided by the size of the smaller repertoire. Richness of each repertoire was evaluated using RTK rarefaction, the Chao1 estimator, and Recon v2.1 estimates of unobserved clonotypes. OLGA was used to compute generation probabilities for all TCRbeta clonotypes that the gDNA method yielded from a handful of donors. Sourced from immuneACCESS, this table was stored by TCRdb with only in-frame sequences that have V and J called. A share of the clones is absent; for the studies checked, an unresolved V gene accounts for under half, and the remainder has no known explanation. The DNA gave D and trimming, while V, J and clone size come from that table. The sample table contains millions of clones; only one count was recorded for 85% to 95% of them. Jointly, the top ten make up 0.11% to 0.15% of the sample.

The donors were healthy, HIV-negative adults who had no recently reported acute infections or vaccinations. Every donor was a Caucasian adult residing in Nashville, Tennessee, USA. CD4+ T cells were enriched by magnetic negative selection; naive cells were then positively selected on CD45RA, and the negative fraction formed the memory subset. Blood was collected by leukapheresis, and PBMCs were isolated by Ficoll-Histopaque density gradient centrifugation and then cryopreserved in liquid nitrogen vapor phase. Analytical flow cytometry was used to check the purity and quantity of every magnetically sorted T cell population. From each sorted fraction, genomic DNA was isolated and quantified by UV absorbance on a Nanodrop 2000c. The sample belongs to a study of shared clonotypes between healthy human individuals (dated by TCRdb to 2020 to 2022). With respect to the entire study: A few men and a couple of women, aged 18 to 49 years, made up the cohort. Per donor, three plates each were used for CD4 naive and CD4 memory, two for CD8 naive, and one for CD8 memory. Between about 0.85 and 10 billion PBMCs per donor were obtained by leukapheresis. Different laboratories and diverse techniques were used to prepare libraries and sequence TCR repertoires, to increase sequencing depth and limit assay-specific biases. The study deeply sequenced blood TCR repertoires of five healthy adults to estimate repertoire size and the extent of clonotype sharing between individuals. General conclusions and limits of the study: Incomplete sequencing was indicated by rarefaction of sorted-subset datasets, despite the large sequencing depth. Naive subsets generally had larger estimated clonotype richness than memory subsets. Compared with non-shared clonotypes, the clonotypes found in all four sorted-subset donors had higher generation probabilities. When a handful of donors were compared, the shared fraction of clonotypes was about 5% for naive CD4, approximately 3.3% for naive CD8, about 2.4% for memory CD4, and about 0.36% for memory CD8. Only blood was sampled, and tissue TCR repertoires likely differ from those in blood. Pairwise subsampling led to the expectation that sequencing depth would affect the degree of clonotype sharing among donors. Because the study included only a small number of donors, the genetic and exposure-history diversity represented was limited.

Sequencing was performed on naive CD4+ T cells sorted from blood. The cell subset or site label for this specimen denotes: CD45RA+ positively selected. The receptor comes from a man aged 18 to 29 in good health.

Here the CDR3 is given as CASGLVSGGVFNEKLFF. The nucleotides read TGTGCTAGTGGTTTGGTAAGCGGCGGCGTCTTTAATGAAAAACTGTTTTTT. The V and J segments used are TRBV12-5 and TRBJ1-4; no confident D gene assignment can be made. The junction shows trimming of 0 bases on V and 4 bases on J, plus 15 bases between the germline ends. The germline V gene specifies LGHNT as CDR1 and FRNRAP as CDR2. Including the terminal cysteine and phenylalanine, the CDR3 comprises 17 residues. The DNA shown is the 51-base CDR3, in frame from base 1.